Listed below are T cell receptor beta chains from one sample, sequenced in a study of liver allograft versus peripheral blood T cells. TCRdb reprocessed the reads with MiXCR, giving one entry per CDR3 protein. The repertoire consists of some 7,800 distinct CDR3 sequences, with approximately 15% occurring once and the leading ten covering under 1.5%. These receptors all stem from a human patient who had a liver transplant. Some of the T cells may derive from the graft donor. The CDR3 runs from the conserved cysteine through the conserved F or W. Each record gives: clone size, D gene, J gene, V gene, CDR3 protein, CDR3 DNA. A D gene is named only where the DNA matches it firmly. For some rows the clone size is stated as once, few or many, or as a class when expanded; others skip it.

size: medium-sized
D: -
J: TRBJ1-5
V: TRBV7-9
CDR3: CASSLTTESPQHF
DNA: TGTGCCAGCAGCTTAACCACCGAATCGCCCCAGCATTTT

size: medium-sized
D: -
J: TRBJ1-1
V: TRBV7-2
CDR3: CASSHGTLLTEAFF
DNA: TGTGCCAGCAGCCATGGGACTCTCCTAACTGAAGCTTTCTTT

size: many
D: TRBD2
J: TRBJ2-7
V: TRBV7-2
CDR3: CASRRGDSYEQYF
DNA: TGTGCCAGCAGACGGGGGGACTCCTACGAGCAGTACTTC

size: -
D: -
J: TRBJ1-1
V: TRBV7-3
CDR3: CASSAGPSNTEAFF
DNA: TGTGCCAGCAGCGCGGGACCTTCGAACACTGAAGCTTTCTTT

size: few
D: TRBD1
J: TRBJ2-7
V: TRBV20-1
CDR3: CSASKSYRGYEQYF
DNA: TGCAGTGCTAGTAAGTCTTACAGGGGCTACGAGCAGTACTTC

size: -
D: TRBD1
J: TRBJ1-2
V: TRBV2
CDR3: CASRGQTRNYGYTF
DNA: TGTGCCAGCAGGGGACAGACCCGAAACTATGGCTACACCTTC

size: medium-sized
D: -
J: TRBJ1-5
V: TRBV29-1
CDR3: CSVSTGPSQPQHF
DNA: TGCAGCGTTAGTACAGGGCCATCCCAGCCCCAGCATTTT

size: many
D: -
J: TRBJ1-2
V: TRBV20-1
CDR3: CSAAGGGGLSFNYGYTF
DNA: TGCAGTGCCGCGGGGGGGGGCGGTCTGTCCTTTAACTATGGCTACACCTTC

size: many
D: -
J: TRBJ1-4
V: TRBV7-9
CDR3: CASSRAQATNEKLFF
DNA: TGTGCCAGCAGCCGGGCACAAGCAACTAATGAAAAACTGTTTTTT

size: medium-sized
D: -
J: TRBJ1-1
V: TRBV6-2/TRBV6-3
CDR3: CASSPWARVANTEAFF
DNA: TGTGCCAGCAGCCCCTGGGCCAGGGTGGCGAACACTGAAGCTTTCTTT

size: few
D: TRBD1
J: TRBJ1-5
V: TRBV12-3/TRBV12-4
CDR3: CASSPRQGGEPQHF
DNA: TGTGCCAGCAGTCCCAGACAGGGAGGAGAGCCCCAGCATTTT

size: -
D: TRBD2
J: TRBJ2-1
V: TRBV5-4
CDR3: CASSSWTSGGAHEQFF
DNA: TGTGCCAGCAGCTCGTGGACTAGCGGGGGGGCGCATGAGCAGTTCTTC

size: few
D: -
J: TRBJ2-5
V: TRBV9
CDR3: CASSVAPQGTPQETQYF
DNA: TGTGCCAGCAGCGTAGCCCCGCAGGGGACGCCCCAAGAGACCCAGTACTTC

size: medium-sized
D: TRBD2
J: TRBJ2-7
V: TRBV7-9
CDR3: CASSFSGGANEQYF
DNA: TGTGCCAGCAGCTTTAGCGGGGGGGCTAACGAGCAGTACTTC

size: medium-sized
D: TRBD1
J: TRBJ1-2
V: TRBV6-5
CDR3: CASSRPQGSGYTF
DNA: TGTGCCAGCAGTCGACCACAGGGGAGCGGCTACACCTTC